This section outlines one TCR beta chain sequence together with its context. When the RNA was reverse transcribed, random hexamers were used with an input of roughly 0.5 to 1 ug. TCR beta CDR3 was amplified by immunoSEQ multiplex PCR. This amplification extended across 54 Vbeta and 13 Jbeta segments. Via MiXCR, TCRdb re-called the immunoSEQ multiplex PCR reads, giving one row per CDR3 protein. The sample includes more than 95,000 distinct CDR3 sequences, over 85% of them seen just once. Bulk CD8+ and CD4+ cells came from magnetic negative isolation; CD8+ TEMRA by FACS. Germline CDR1 and CDR2: SEHNR and FQNEAQ (reference sequence). Losses at the gene ends were 8 bases for V and 3 bases for J; bases not matched to a gene: 16. There are 16 residues in the CDR3. The data derive from a study of CD8 T cells in Susac syndrome.

Material for sequencing was CD8+ T cells from PBMCs. The receptor comes from a human donor with multiple sclerosis. V and J are TRBV7-9 and TRBJ2-7; TRBD2 matches 7 bases. CDR3 residues: CASEGFGRERNYEQYV. DNA of the CDR3: TGTGCCAGCGAGGGTTTCGGGCGGGAGCGTAACTACGAGCAGTACGTC.